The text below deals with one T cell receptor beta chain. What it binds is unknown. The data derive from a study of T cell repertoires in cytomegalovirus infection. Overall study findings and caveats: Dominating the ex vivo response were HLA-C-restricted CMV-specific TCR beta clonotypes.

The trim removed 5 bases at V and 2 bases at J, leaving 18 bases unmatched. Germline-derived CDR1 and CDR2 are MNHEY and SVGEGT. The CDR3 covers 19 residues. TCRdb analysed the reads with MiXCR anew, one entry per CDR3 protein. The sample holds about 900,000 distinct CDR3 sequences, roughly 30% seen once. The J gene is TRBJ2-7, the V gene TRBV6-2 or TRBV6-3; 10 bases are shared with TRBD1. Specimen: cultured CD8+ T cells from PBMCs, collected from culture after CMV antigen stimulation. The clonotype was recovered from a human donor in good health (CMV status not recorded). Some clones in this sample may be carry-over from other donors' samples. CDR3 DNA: TGTGCCAGCAGTCCTATGGGACAGGGGTCCGTTATTCCTGCCTACGAGCAGTACGTC. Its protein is CASSPMGQGSVIPAYEQYV.